This TCR beta chain was sequenced in a study of cytomegalovirus exposure and HLA in healthy donors. With 60 Vbeta and 13 Jbeta primers, the PCR was carried out. TCRdb's copy holds only in-frame clones and misses some; the assay was immunoSEQ multiplex PCR. The table has about 130,000 clones, approximately 85% seen once. Germline V gene data show CDR1 as GTSNPN and CDR2 as SVGIG (reference sequence). Losses at the gene ends were 5 bases for V and 4 bases for J; bases not matched to a gene: 4. There are 12 residues in the CDR3. V usage is TRBV30 and J usage is TRBJ1-1; 7 positions match TRBD1. The sequence was collected from a woman aged 30 to 39 in good health and CMV-seropositive. Sequencing was carried out using PBMCs. This CDR3 is CAWDRVATEAFF. In nucleotides, the CDR3 is TGTGCCTGGGACAGGGTAGCCACTGAAGCTTTCTTT.